This paragraph reports one T cell receptor beta chain. Its specificity is not known. These data originate in a study of identical twins. Whole-study results and caveats: Sharing of beta out-of-frame sequences by twins showed a weaker excess.

TCRdb re-called the 5' RACE reads through MiXCR, storing one row per CDR3 protein. The repertoire holds 500,000 to 600,000 distinct CDR3 sequences, with 22% as singletons. Between the trimmed V and J ends, which lost 6 bases and 0 bases, there was a span of 22 bases. In germline, CDR1 is MNHNS, CDR2 SASEGT. This CDR3 has 18 amino acids. These data also formed part of another study, on T cells expressing NK-cell markers. From that study: One observes that, in a few donors, these clonotypes were also the leading ones within the CD3+CD56-NKG2C+ fraction.

The receptor was isolated from a woman aged 18-29 years in good health. V gene TRBV6-1 combines with J gene TRBJ2-3; the D is unclear. Sequenced material: CD4+ T cells sorted from blood. CDR3 loop: CASSPPAKTPKSTDTQYF. DNA for the CDR3: TGTGCCAGCAGCCCGCCCGCCAAAACTCCGAAGAGCACAGATACGCAGTATTTT.